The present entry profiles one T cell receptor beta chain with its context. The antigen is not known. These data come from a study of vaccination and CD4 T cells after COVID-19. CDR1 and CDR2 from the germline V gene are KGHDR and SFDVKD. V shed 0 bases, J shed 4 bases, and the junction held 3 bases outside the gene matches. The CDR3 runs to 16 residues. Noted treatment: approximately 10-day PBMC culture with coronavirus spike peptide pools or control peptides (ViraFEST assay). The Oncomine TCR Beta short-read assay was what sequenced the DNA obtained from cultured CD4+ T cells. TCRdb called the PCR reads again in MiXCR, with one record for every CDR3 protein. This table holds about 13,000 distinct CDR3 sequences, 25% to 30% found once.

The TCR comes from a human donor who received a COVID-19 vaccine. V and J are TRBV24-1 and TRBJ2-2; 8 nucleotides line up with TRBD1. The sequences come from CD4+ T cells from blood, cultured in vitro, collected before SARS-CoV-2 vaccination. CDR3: CATSDLFGTGTGELFF. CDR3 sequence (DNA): TGTGCCACCAGTGATTTGTTCGGGACAGGCACCGGGGAGCTGTTTTTT.